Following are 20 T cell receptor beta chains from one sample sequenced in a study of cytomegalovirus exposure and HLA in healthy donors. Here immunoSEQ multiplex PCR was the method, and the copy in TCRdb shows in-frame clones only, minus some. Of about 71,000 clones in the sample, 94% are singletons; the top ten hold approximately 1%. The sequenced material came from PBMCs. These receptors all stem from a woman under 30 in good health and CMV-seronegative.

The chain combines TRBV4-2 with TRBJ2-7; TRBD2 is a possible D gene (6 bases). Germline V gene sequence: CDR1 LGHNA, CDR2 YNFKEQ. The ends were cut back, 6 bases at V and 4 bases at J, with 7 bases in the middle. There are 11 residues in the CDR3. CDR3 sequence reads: CASREGYEQYF. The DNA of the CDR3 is TGTGCCAGCAGGGAGGGATACGAGCAGTACTTC.

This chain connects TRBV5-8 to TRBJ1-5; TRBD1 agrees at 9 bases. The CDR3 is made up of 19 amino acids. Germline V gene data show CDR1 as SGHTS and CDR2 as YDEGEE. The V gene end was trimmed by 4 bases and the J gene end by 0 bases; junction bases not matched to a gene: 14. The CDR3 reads CASSVPGQGNPYSNQPQHF. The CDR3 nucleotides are TGTGCCAGCAGCGTACCGGGACAGGGAAATCCATATAGCAATCAGCCCCAGCATTTT.

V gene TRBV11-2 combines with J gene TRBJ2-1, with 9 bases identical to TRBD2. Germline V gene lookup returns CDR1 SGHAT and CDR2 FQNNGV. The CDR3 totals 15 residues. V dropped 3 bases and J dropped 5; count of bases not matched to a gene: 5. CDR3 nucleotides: TGTGCCAGCAGCTTTGGCGGGGGGGTCCACAATGAGCAGTTCTTC. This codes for CASSFGGGVHNEQFF.

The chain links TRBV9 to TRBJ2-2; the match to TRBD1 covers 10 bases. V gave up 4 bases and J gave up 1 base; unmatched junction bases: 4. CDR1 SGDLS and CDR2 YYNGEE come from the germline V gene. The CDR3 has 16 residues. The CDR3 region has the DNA TGTGCCAGCAGCCCCCGGGACAGGGGGAACACCGGGGAGCTGTTTTTT. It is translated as CASSPRDRGNTGELFF.

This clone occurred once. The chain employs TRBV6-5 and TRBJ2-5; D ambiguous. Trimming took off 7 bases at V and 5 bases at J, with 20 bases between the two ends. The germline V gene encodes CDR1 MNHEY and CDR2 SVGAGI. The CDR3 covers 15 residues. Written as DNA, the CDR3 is TGTGCCAGCACCTACTCGCGAGCGAGGAGTGAGACCCAGTACTTC. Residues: CASTYSRARSETQYF.

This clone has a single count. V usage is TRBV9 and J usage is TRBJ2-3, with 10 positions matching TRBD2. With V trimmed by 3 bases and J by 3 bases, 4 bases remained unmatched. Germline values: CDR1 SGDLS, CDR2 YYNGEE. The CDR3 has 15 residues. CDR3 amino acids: CASSASGRMTDTQYF. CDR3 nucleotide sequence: TGTGCCAGCAGCGCTAGCGGGAGAATGACAGATACGCAGTATTTT.

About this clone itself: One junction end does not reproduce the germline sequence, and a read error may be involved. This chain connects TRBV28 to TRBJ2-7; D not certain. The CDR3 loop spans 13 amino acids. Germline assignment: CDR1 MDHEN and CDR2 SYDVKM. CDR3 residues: CASRLYEHYEQYF. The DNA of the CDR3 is TGTGCCAGCAGATTATATGAGCACTACGAGCAGTACTTC.

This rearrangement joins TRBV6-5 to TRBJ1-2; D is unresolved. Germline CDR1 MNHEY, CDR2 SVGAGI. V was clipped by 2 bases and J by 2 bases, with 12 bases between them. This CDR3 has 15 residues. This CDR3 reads CASSYSGSQNYGYTF. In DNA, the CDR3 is TGTGCCAGCAGTTACAGCGGCAGTCAGAACTATGGCTACACCTTC.

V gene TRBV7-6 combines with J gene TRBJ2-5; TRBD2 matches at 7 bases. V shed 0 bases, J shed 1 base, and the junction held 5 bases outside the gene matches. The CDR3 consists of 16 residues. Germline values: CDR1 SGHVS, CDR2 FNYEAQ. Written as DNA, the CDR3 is TGTGCCAGCAGCTTAGCCCCAGGGAGGGCCCAAGAGACCCAGTACTTC. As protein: CASSLAPGRAQETQYF.

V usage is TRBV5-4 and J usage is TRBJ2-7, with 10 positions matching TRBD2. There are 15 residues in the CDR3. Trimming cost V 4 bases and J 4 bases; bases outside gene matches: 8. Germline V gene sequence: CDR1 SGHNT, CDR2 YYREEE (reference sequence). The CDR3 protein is CASSPASGGRYEQYF. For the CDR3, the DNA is TGTGCCAGCAGCCCCGCTAGCGGGGGCAGATACGAGCAGTACTTC.

The CDR3 bases are TGTGCCAGCAGCTTAGCCCACCAAACGCACAGGGGTGAGCAGTTCTTC. Amino acid sequence: CASSLAHQTHRGEQFF. The chain recombines TRBV13 with TRBJ2-1, with 7 bases aligning to TRBD1. CDR3 length equals 16 residues. Germline CDR1 PRHDT, CDR2 FYEKMQ (reference sequence). The V gene end was trimmed by 1 base and the J gene end by 9 bases; junction bases not matched to a gene: 12.

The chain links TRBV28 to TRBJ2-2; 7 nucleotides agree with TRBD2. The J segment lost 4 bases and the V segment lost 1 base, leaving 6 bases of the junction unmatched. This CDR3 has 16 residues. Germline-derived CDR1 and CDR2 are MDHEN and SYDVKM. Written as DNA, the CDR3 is TGTGCCAGCAGTTTATACGGCGGGAGTCGCACCGGGGAGCTGTTTTTT. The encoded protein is CASSLYGGSRTGELFF.

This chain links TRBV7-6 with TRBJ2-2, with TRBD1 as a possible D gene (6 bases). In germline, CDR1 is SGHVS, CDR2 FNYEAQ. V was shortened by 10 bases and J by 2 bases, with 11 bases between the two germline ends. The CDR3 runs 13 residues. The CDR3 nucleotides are TGTGCCAACCGGGACACTAACACCGGGGAGCTGTTTTTT. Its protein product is CANRDTNTGELFF.

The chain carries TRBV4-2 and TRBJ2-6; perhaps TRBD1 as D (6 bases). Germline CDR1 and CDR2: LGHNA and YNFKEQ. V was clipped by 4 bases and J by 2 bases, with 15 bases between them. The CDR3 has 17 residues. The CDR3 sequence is CASSPPSGAPGANVLTF. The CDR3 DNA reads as TGTGCCAGCAGCCCTCCTTCAGGGGCCCCTGGGGCCAACGTCCTGACTTTC.

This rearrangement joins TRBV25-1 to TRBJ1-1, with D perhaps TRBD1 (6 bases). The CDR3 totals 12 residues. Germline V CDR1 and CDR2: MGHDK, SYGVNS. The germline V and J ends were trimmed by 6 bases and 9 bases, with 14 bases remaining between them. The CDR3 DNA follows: TGTGCCAGCAGACCCGGGACAAGAAAAGCTTTCTTT. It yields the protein CASRPGTRKAFF.

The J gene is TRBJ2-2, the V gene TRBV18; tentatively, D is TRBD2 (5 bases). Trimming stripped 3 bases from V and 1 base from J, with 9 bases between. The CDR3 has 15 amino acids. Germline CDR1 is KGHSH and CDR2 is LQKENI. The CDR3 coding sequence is TGTGCCAGCTCACCCGCGGGCGGGAACACCGGGGAGCTGTTTTTT. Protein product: CASSPAGGNTGELFF.

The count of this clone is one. DNA of the CDR3: TGTGCCAGCAGCGCCCCACAGAGTCCCAAAAACATTCAGTACTTC. Protein sequence: CASSAPQSPKNIQYF. The chain uses TRBV13 and TRBJ2-4; D remains unclear. This CDR3 is built from 15 residues. V was pared by 5 bases and J by 2 bases, with 13 bases between. CDR1 PRHDT and CDR2 FYEKMQ come from the germline V gene (reference sequence).

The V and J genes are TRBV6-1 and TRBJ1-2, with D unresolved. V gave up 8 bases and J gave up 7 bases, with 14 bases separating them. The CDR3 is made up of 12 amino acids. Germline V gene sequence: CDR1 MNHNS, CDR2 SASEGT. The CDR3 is CASSTRVGGYTF. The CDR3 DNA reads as TGTGCCAGCTCAACACGGGTCGGTGGCTACACCTTC.

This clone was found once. CDR3 nucleotide sequence: TGTGCCAGCAGCTTGCAGACAGGGAGTGGTGGCTACACCTTC. Translated: CASSLQTGSGGYTF. The chain couples TRBV7-2 to TRBJ1-2; 7 bases fit TRBD1. Unmatched junction bases numbered 8, after V lost 3 bases and J lost 7 bases. CDR1 is SGHTA and CDR2 is FQGNSA in the germline V gene. This CDR3 has 14 residues.

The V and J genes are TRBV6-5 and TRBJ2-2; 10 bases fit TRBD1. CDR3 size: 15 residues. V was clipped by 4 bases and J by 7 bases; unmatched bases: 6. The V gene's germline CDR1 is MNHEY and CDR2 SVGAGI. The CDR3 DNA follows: TGTGCCAGCAGTTTTCCGGGACAGGGGCACGGGGAGCTGTTTTTT. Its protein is CASSFPGQGHGELFF.